This T cell receptor (beta chain) was sequenced for a study of blood T cell repertoires in COVID-19. The wider study: T cells, B-cell-depleted T cells, or PBMCs provided the cDNA or gDNA that served as material.

TCRdb's table, derived via immunoSEQ multiplex PCR, lists solely in-frame clones and lacks some. This repertoire shows 300,000 to 450,000 clones, over 75% found once; its top ten account for approximately 2.4%. The V end lost 3 bases, the J end lost 7 bases, and 10 bases lay between the germline ends. Germline-derived CDR1 and CDR2 are ENHRY and SYGVKD. The CDR3 runs 14 residues. The TCR sequence derives from a woman aged 55-70 years with COVID-19, enrolled during active disease. The chain has TRBV10-3 and TRBJ1-6; D is undetermined. Sequencing was done on a sample of peripheral blood. DNA of the CDR3: TGTGCCATCAGTGAAGAGGGTCACAATTCACCCCTCCACTTT. It codes for CAISEEGHNSPLHF.